The 12 T cell receptor beta chains below all came from one sample that was sequenced in a study of Graves' ophthalmopathy and Graves' hyperthyroidism. Amplification targeted the TCR beta CDR3 regions, with RNA transcripts as the source material. RT-PCR with HTBI primers came first, then second-round multiplex PCR. A single record per CDR3 protein comes from TCRdb applying MiXCR to the multiplex PCR reads. Of 1 million to 1.3 million distinct CDR3 sequences listed, about 36% are singletons. The material sequenced was peripheral blood or thyroid tissue (not recorded which). All receptors derive from an adult man with Graves' hyperthyroidism.

The chain combines TRBV20-1 with TRBJ2-7; TRBD2 aligns across 9 bases. Per the germline V gene, CDR1 is DFQATT and CDR2 is SNEGSKA (reference sequence). With V trimmed by 7 bases and J by 4 bases, 8 bases remained unmatched. The CDR3 consists of 13 residues. CDR3: CSGRASGVYEQYF. In DNA, the CDR3 is TGCAGTGGGAGGGCTAGCGGGGTATACGAGCAGTACTTC.

This clonotype came up once. The rearrangement uses TRBV9 and TRBJ2-7; D assignment may be TRBD1 or TRBD2 (6 bases each). The length of the CDR3 is 15 residues. Between the trimmed V and J ends, which lost 4 bases and 3 bases, there was a span of 17 bases. The germline V gene encodes CDR1 SGDLS and CDR2 YYNGEE. CDR3 sequence (DNA): TGTGCCAGCAGCAAGGGACACGGAGGGGGCTACGAGCAGTACTTC. Its translation: CASSKGHGGGYEQYF.

The chain uses TRBV5-1 and TRBJ1-1, with D hard to call. CDR1 and CDR2 from the germline V gene are SGHRS and YFSETQ. The CDR3 has 15 residues. Trimming removed 0 bases at V and 0 bases at J, with 9 bases between. In DNA form, the CDR3 reads TGCGCCAGCAGCTTGGGGGCAAACATGAACACTGAAGCTTTCTTT. Amino acid sequence: CASSLGANMNTEAFF.

J is TRBJ1-6 and V is TRBV20-1, with 7 positions matching TRBD1. This CDR3 region has 15 residues. V shed 3 bases and J 4 bases; nucleotides not matched to a gene: 6. Germline values: CDR1 DFQATT, CDR2 SNEGSKA (reference sequence). The CDR3 bases are TGCAGTGCTAGTTATTCAGGGGGGTATAATTCACCCCTCCACTTT. It specifies CSASYSGGYNSPLHF.

At least ten counts were recorded for this clonotype. This chain connects TRBV27 to TRBJ2-7, with 10 nucleotides matching TRBD1. Trimming cost V 4 bases and J 4 bases; bases outside gene matches: 7. Per germline, CDR1 MNHEY and CDR2 SMNVEV (reference sequence). The CDR3 runs 15 residues. Written as DNA, the CDR3 is TGTGCCAGCAGTTCCGGACAGGGGGTGGTGTACGAGCAGTACTTC. Its protein product is CASSSGQGVVYEQYF.

With regard to this clonotype: One end of the junction varies from germline; a read error may be responsible. The V gene is TRBV2, the J gene TRBJ1-6, with D possibly TRBD1 on 6 matching bases. The CDR3 contains 13 residues. Germline V gene lookup returns CDR1 SNHLY and CDR2 FYNNEI. In DNA form, the CDR3 reads TGTGCCAGCAGTTACAGGGACGGATCACCCCCCCACTTT. As protein: CASSYRDGSPPHF.

The chain has TRBV20-1 and TRBJ1-2; the D is unclear. Germline CDR1 is DFQATT and CDR2 is SNEGSKA (reference sequence). The CDR3 length is 12 residues. Trimming removed 5 bases at V and 4 bases at J, with 11 bases between. The CDR3 here is CSARSVSYGYTF. CDR3 DNA sequence: TGCAGTGCTCGCAGCGTCTCCTATGGCTACACCTTC.

Points on this clonotype: The junction departs from germline at one end; a sequencing error may be responsible. The chain uses TRBV7-2 and TRBJ2-5, with 8 nucleotides matching TRBD2. The CDR3 is made up of 16 amino acids. The germline V gene has CDR1 SGHTA and CDR2 FQGNSA. The CDR3 coding sequence is TGCGCCAGCAGCTTAGCGGGGTCGGGGGGCCCGGGGACCAAGTACTTC. Translation gives CASSLAGSGGPGTKYF.

This clonotype was detected ten times or more. The chain carries TRBV2 and TRBJ1-4; 9 bases line up with TRBD1. V was pared by 8 bases and J by 6 bases, with 4 bases of the junction left unmatched. CDR1 and CDR2 from the germline V gene are SNHLY and FYNNEI. The CDR3 is made up of 13 amino acids. The DNA of the CDR3 is TGTGCCAGCGAAAGGGACAGGGATGAAAAACTGTTTTTT. It encodes CASERDRDEKLFF.

This clonotype was detected ten times or more. The rearrangement links TRBV20-1 to TRBJ1-2; TRBD1 aligns across 10 bases. Trimming at V came to 5 bases and at J to 4 bases, leaving 10 bases not matched to a gene. In germline, CDR1 is DFQATT, CDR2 SNEGSKA (reference sequence). The CDR3 contains 15 residues. CDR3 in amino acids: CSARDRGSRGYGYTF. For the CDR3, the DNA is TGCAGTGCTCGGGACAGGGGTAGTAGGGGCTATGGCTACACCTTC.

The rearrangement links TRBV19 to TRBJ1-3; D uncertain. The V end lost 0 bases, the J end lost 7 bases, and 13 bases lay between the germline ends. There are 15 residues in the CDR3. Per germline, CDR1 LNHDA and CDR2 SQIVND (reference sequence). The CDR3 spells CASSIDWGIRNTIYF. Here the CDR3 DNA reads TGTGCCAGTAGTATAGATTGGGGTATCCGGAACACCATATATTTT. Supplemented by reference TRBV19 and TRBJ1-3, the full variable domain reads DGGITQSPKYLFRKEGQNVTLSCEQNLNHDAMYWYRQDPGQGLRLIYYSQIVNDFQKGDIAEGYSVSREKKESFPLTVTSAQKNPTAFYLCASSIDWGIRNTIYFGEGSWLTVV.

The chain uses TRBV4-3 and TRBJ1-1; D is possibly TRBD1 (5 bases). The CDR3 totals 15 residues. CDR1 and CDR2 from the germline V gene are LGHNA and YSLEER. V was shortened by 4 bases and J by 6 bases, with 18 bases between the two germline ends. DNA of the CDR3: TGCGCCAGCAGCCTCCGGGGGACTGAGCCCTCTGAAGCTTTCTTT. The encoded protein is CASSLRGTEPSEAFF.